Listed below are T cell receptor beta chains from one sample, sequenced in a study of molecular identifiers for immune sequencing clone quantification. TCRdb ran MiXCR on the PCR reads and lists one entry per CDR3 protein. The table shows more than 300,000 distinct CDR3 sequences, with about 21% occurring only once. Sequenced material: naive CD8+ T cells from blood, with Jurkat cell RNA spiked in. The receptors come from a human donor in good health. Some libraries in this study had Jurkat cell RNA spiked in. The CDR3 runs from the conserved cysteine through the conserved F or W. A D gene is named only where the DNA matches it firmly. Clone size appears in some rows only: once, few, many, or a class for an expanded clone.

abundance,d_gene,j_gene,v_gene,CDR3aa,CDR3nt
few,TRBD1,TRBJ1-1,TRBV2,CAGGQGSSTEAFF,TGTGCCGGAGGACAGGGATCAAGCACTGAAGCTTTCTTT
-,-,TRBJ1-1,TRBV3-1,CASSLSGAHHAEAFF,TGTGCCAGCAGCCTTTCAGGGGCCCACCACGCTGAAGCTTTCTTT
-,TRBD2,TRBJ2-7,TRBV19,CASSPMTSGSWYEQYF,TGTGCCAGTAGTCCCATGACTAGCGGGAGCTGGTACGAGCAGTACTTC
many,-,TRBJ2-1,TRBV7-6,CASSLHSDNEQFF,TGTGCCAGCAGCTTACACAGTGACAATGAGCAGTTCTTC
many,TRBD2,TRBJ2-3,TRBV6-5,CASSYSTSGATDTQYF,TGTGCCAGCAGTTACTCGACTAGCGGGGCCACAGATACGCAGTATTTT
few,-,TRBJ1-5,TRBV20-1,CSARQQSGNQPQHF,TGCAGTGCTAGACAACAGTCTGGCAATCAGCCCCAGCATTTT
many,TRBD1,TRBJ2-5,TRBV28,CASSLLAGGWQETQYF,TGTGCCAGCAGTTTACTGGCAGGGGGCTGGCAAGAGACCCAGTACTTC
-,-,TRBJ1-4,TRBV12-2,CASRRRQGQTNEKPFF,TGTGCAAGTCGCCGACGACAGGGTCAAACTAATGAAAAACCGTTTTTT
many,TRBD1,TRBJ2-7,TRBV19,CASRPPGQGSYEQYF,TGTGCCAGTAGGCCGCCGGGACAGGGGTCCTACGAGCAGTACTTC
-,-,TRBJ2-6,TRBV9,CASSVARNFGANVLTF,TGTGCCAGCAGCGTAGCGCGGAACTTTGGGGCCAACGTCCTGACTTTC
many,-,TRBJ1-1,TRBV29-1,CSVVNTEAFF,TGCAGCGTTGTGAACACTGAAGCTTTCTTT
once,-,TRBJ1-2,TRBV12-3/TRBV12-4,CASTPSSHLNYGYTF,TGTGCCAGCACCCCGTCCTCACACCTTAACTATGGCTACACCTTC
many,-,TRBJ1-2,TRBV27,CASSSPYSAGNGYTF,TGTGCCAGCAGTTCCCCGTATTCGGCGGGGAATGGCTACACCTTC
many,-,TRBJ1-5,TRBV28,CASRTAEASNQPQHF,TGTGCCAGCAGGACAGCTGAAGCTAGCAATCAGCCCCAGCATTTT
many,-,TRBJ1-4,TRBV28,CATSATVNEKLFF,TGTGCCACCTCCGCGACAGTCAATGAAAAACTGTTTTTT
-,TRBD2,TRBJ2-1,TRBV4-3,CASSQDPGLGTGNEQFF,TGCGCCAGCAGCCAGGATCCGGGACTAGGAACTGGCAATGAGCAGTTCTTC
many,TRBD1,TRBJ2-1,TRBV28,CASNTDRYNEQFF,TGTGCCAGCAACACGGACAGGTACAATGAGCAGTTCTTC
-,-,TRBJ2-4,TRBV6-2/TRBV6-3,CASSYPLSGLQHIQYF,TGTGCCAGCAGTTATCCCCTATCCGGGCTTCAGCACATTCAGTACTTC
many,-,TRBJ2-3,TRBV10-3,CAISVPGNTDTQYF,TGTGCCATCAGTGTTCCGGGGAACACAGATACGCAGTATTTT
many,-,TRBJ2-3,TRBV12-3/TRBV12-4,CASRSGALQYF,TGTGCCAGCAGATCAGGGGCACTGCAGTATTTT
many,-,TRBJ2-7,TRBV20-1,CSARTLVGDEQYF,TGCAGTGCTAGAACCCTGGTTGGGGACGAGCAGTACTTC
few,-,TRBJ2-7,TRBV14,CASSQDTSGYYEQYF,TGTGCCAGCAGCCAAGACACCAGCGGATACTACGAGCAGTACTTC
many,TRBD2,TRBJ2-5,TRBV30,CAWSNSGDETQYF,TGTGCCTGGAGTAATAGCGGGGATGAGACCCAGTACTTC
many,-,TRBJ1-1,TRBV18,CASSPPPGHLNTEAFF,TGTGCCAGCTCACCACCTCCGGGACACCTGAACACTGAAGCTTTCTTT
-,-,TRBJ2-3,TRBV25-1,CASSDLITQYF,TGTGCCAGCAGTGACTTAATAACGCAGTATTTT
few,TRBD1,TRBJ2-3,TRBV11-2,CASRIRDRGRNLGITDTQYF,TGTGCCAGCAGAATAAGGGACAGGGGGCGAAATCTTGGTATCACAGATACGCAGTATTTT
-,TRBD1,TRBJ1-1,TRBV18,CASSPWDRSLANTEAFF,TGTGCCAGCTCACCTTGGGACAGGTCACTGGCTAACACTGAAGCTTTCTTT
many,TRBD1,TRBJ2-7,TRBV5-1,CASSFDRDGTYEQYF,TGCGCCAGCAGCTTCGACAGGGACGGAACCTACGAGCAGTACTTC
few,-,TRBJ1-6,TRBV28,CASSFNLGISYNSPLHF,TGTGCCAGCAGTTTTAATCTGGGAATCTCCTATAATTCACCCCTCCACTTT
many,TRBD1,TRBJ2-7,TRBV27,CASSMGQGGFEQYF,TGTGCCAGCAGTATGGGACAGGGAGGGTTTGAGCAGTACTTC
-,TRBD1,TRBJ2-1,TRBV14,CASSHLRTGGGEQFF,TGTGCCAGCAGCCATCTTAGGACAGGGGGCGGTGAGCAGTTCTTC
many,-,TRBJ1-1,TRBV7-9,CASSLGVGIGEAFF,TGTGCCAGCAGCTTAGGAGTAGGGATCGGTGAAGCTTTCTTT
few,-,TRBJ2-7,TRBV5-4,CASSLEDRTSYEQYF,TGTGCCAGCAGCTTGGAGGACCGAACCTCCTACGAGCAGTACTTC
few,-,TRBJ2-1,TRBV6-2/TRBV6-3,CASSYQGFYNEQFF,TGTGCCAGCAGTTACCAGGGTTTCTACAATGAGCAGTTCTTC